This T cell receptor beta chain was retrieved from a study of blood T cell repertoires in COVID-19. Study as a whole: COVID-19 samples from acute and convalescent phases originated in the United States, Italy and Spain. PBMCs, B-cell-depleted T cells, or T cells were the source of the cDNA or gDNA that made up the material.

Participants' own reports of clinical history determined their cohort assignment. Libraries were prepared by immunoSEQ multiplex PCR; TCRdb keeps only in-frame clonotypes and omits some of them. This sample yields a few hundred thousand clones, of which approximately 90% are seen a single time; 0.7% to 0.95% belongs to the top ten. This CDR3 is 14 amino acids long. With V trimmed by 5 bases and J by 3 bases, 3 bases remained unmatched. Germline CDR1 is LGHNT and CDR2 is FRNRAP. The sequenced material came from PBMCs or T cells enriched from blood (not recorded which). This chain links TRBV12-5 with TRBJ1-3, with 8 positions matching TRBD1. This TCR was sampled from a woman aged 40 to 50 who had been exposed to COVID-19. CDR3 loop: CASGGQGSGNTIYF. As DNA, the CDR3 is TGTGCTAGTGGTGGACAGGGCAGTGGAAACACCATATATTTT.